Presented here are 27 T cell receptor beta chains from one specimen sequenced in a study of shared clonotypes between healthy human individuals. TCRdb keeps only in-frame clones here, not all; method: immunoSEQ multiplex PCR. The sample records roughly 1 million clones, roughly 75% being singletons. Sequences were obtained from memory CD4+ T cells sorted from blood. Subset in this sample: CD45RA-negative fraction. The origin of the receptors is a man between 18 and 35 years old in good health.

This clone was counted a single time. The chain is built from TRBV29-1 and TRBJ2-7; 7 nucleotides agree with TRBD2. This CDR3 has 15 amino acids. Per the germline V gene, CDR1 is SQVTM and CDR2 is ANQGSEA. J was trimmed by 0 bases and V by 6 bases; bases with no gene match: 11. The CDR3 is CSVGRRLAASYEQYF. The CDR3 region has the DNA TGCAGCGTCGGCCGGCGGCTAGCGGCCTCCTACGAGCAGTACTTC.

In this sample, this clone turned up a few times. Within the sample, other DNA sequences also encode this same CDR3. The gene calls are TRBV6-6 and TRBJ1-6, with TRBD1 identical over 8 bases. Per the germline V gene, CDR1 is MNHNY and CDR2 is SVGAGI (reference sequence). The CDR3 contains 14 residues. J lost 6 bases, V lost 6 bases, and 4 bases had no gene match. CDR3 bases: TGTGCCAGCAGAGGGACAGGAAGTAATTCACCCCTCCACTTT. It translates to CASRGTGSNSPLHF.

This clone appeared a few times. DNA of the CDR3: TGTGCCAGCAGCTTTTGGGACAGGGGAAGTGGGGCCAACGTCCTGACTTTC. Protein sequence: CASSFWDRGSGANVLTF. This chain links TRBV5-6 with TRBJ2-6; 10 nucleotides line up with TRBD1. The CDR3 runs 17 residues. CDR1 and CDR2 (germline): SGHDT, YYEEEE. Trimming at V came to 2 bases and at J to 3 bases, leaving 5 bases not matched to a gene.

CDR3: CASETGAGANVLTF. The CDR3 DNA reads TGCGCCAGCGAAACAGGGGCCGGGGCCAACGTCCTGACTTTC. The chain recombines TRBV5-1 with TRBJ2-6; 7 bases are shared with TRBD1. The CDR3 covers 14 residues. With V trimmed by 7 bases and J by 4 bases, 5 bases remained unmatched. Germline V CDR1 and CDR2: SGHRS, YFSETQ.

The chain carries TRBV10-2 and TRBJ2-3, with D unclear. Germline CDR1 WSHSY, CDR2 SAAADI. The CDR3 covers 15 residues. Trimming cost V 2 bases and J 5 bases, with 14 bases left between them. The DNA of the CDR3 is TGCGCCAGCAGTGAGGGATCTACAACTGTAGATACGCAGTATTTT. It translates to CASSEGSTTVDTQYF.

The chain couples TRBV2 to TRBJ2-1; possibly TRBD1 for D (7 bases). Trimming shortened V by 2 bases and J by 4 bases, and 15 bases separated the two germline ends. The CDR3 extends over 16 amino acids. Germline CDR1 is SNHLY and CDR2 is FYNNEI. CDR3 nucleotide sequence: TGTGCCAGCAGTGAATTGGGGGGACAGAGATACAATGAGCAGTTCTTC. It is translated as CASSELGGQRYNEQFF.

The chain is built from TRBV21-1 and TRBJ1-2. TRBV21-1 is recorded as a pseudogene. This CDR3 has 14 residues. The CDR3 DNA reads as TGTGCCAGCAGCAAAGATAGGGGGGCCAATGGCTACACCTTC. Encoded protein: CASSKDRGANGYTF.

The chain joins TRBV30 to TRBJ2-7, with D tentatively TRBD2 (6 bases). This CDR3 comprises 14 residues. The V gene lost 0 bases and the J gene lost 3 bases, with 12 bases spanning the gap. Per germline, CDR1 GTSNPN and CDR2 SVGIG (reference sequence). Here the CDR3 reads CAWSVGGGIYEQYF. For the CDR3, the DNA is TGTGCCTGGAGTGTTGGTGGGGGGATCTACGAGCAGTACTTC.

The chain employs TRBV7-2 and TRBJ1-2, with D unclear. Germline CDR1 reads SGHTA; CDR2 reads FQGNSA. The CDR3 extends over 14 amino acids. V dropped 3 bases and J dropped 4 bases, with 12 bases sitting between them. The CDR3 protein is CASSFRTALYGYTF. The CDR3, as DNA: TGTGCCAGCAGCTTCAGGACGGCGCTCTATGGCTACACCTTC.

The V call is TRBV6-5, the J call TRBJ1-6; a possible D gene is TRBD1 (5 bases). Germline V lookup: CDR1 MNHEY, CDR2 SVGAGI. The CDR3 has 15 residues. V was cut by 2 bases and J by 9 bases, with 14 bases left in between. CDR3 sequence: CASSYGGDVRSPLHF. The CDR3 DNA follows: TGTGCCAGCAGTTACGGGGGTGACGTGCGTTCACCCCTCCACTTT.

The chain's CDR3 is CASSIGQGAGYGYTF. The CDR3 DNA is TGTGCCAGCAGCATAGGACAGGGGGCGGGATATGGCTACACCTTC. This chain links TRBV7-2 with TRBJ1-2; 11 bases are a match to TRBD1. The CDR3 extends over 15 amino acids. Germline assignment: CDR1 SGHTA and CDR2 FQGNSA. V lost 5 bases and J lost 5; bases outside the gene matches: 7. The full variable domain, rest sourced from reference TRBV7-2 and TRBJ1-2, is GAGVSQSPSNKVTEKGKDVELRCDPISGHTALYWYRQSLGQGLEFLIYFQGNSAPDKSGLPSDRFSAERTGGSVSTLTIQRTQQEDSAVYLCASSIGQGAGYGYTFGSGTRLTVV.

This clone was counted many times. The same CDR3 arises from other DNA sequences in this sample as well. The chain's CDR3 is CASMSGDTYTDTQYF. The CDR3 bases are TGTGCCAGCATGTCCGGGGACACGTACACAGATACGCAGTATTTT. The genes are TRBV5-6 and TRBJ2-3; D may be TRBD1 (6 bases). This CDR3 is 15 amino acids long. Trimming cost V 6 bases and J 2 bases, with 16 bases left between them. The germline V gene has CDR1 SGHDT and CDR2 YYEEEE.

The rearrangement joins TRBV15 to TRBJ2-7; D possibly corresponds to TRBD1 (5 bases). V lost 0 bases and J lost 2, with 11 bases in between. Germline loops: CDR1 LNHNV, CDR2 YYDKDF (reference sequence). CDR3 size: 15 residues. The CDR3 coding sequence is TGTGCCACCAGCAGAGATCGACAGCAGGCCTACGAGCAGTACTTC. Protein: CATSRDRQQAYEQYF.

The chain joins TRBV5-4 to TRBJ2-7, with 11 bases fitting TRBD2. V shed 2 bases and J 3 bases; nucleotides not matched to a gene: 7. The CDR3 is 16 residues long. Germline lookup yields CDR1 SGHNT and CDR2 YYREEE (reference sequence). Written as DNA, the CDR3 is TGTGCCAGCAGCTTCCAAGGACTAGCGGGTAACTACGAGCAGTACTTC. Amino acid sequence: CASSFQGLAGNYEQYF. Filled out from reference TRBV5-4 and TRBJ2-7, the complete variable domain reads ETGVTQSPTHLIKTRGQQVTLRCSSQSGHNTVSWYQQALGQGPQFIFQYYREEENGRGNFPPRFSGLQFPNYSSELNVNALELDDSALYLCASSFQGLAGNYEQYFGPGTRLTVT.

The V gene is TRBV6-1, the J gene TRBJ1-1; D unclear. Trimming took off 4 bases at V and 3 bases at J, with 18 bases between the two ends. CDR1 is MNHNS and CDR2 is SASEGT in the germline V gene. The CDR3 covers 16 residues. The CDR3 protein is CASSADSFPQYTEAFF. The CDR3 nucleotides are TGTGCCAGCAGTGCTGATAGTTTTCCCCAGTACACTGAAGCTTTCTTT.

V and J are TRBV7-8 and TRBJ2-1; 8 positions match TRBD2. The V segment lost 5 bases and the J segment 5 bases; nucleotides outside the gene matches: 11. Germline values: CDR1 SGHVS, CDR2 FQNEAQ. The CDR3 covers 16 residues. CDR3 nucleotides: TGTGCCAGCAGCCCAACGAGCGGGAGAATCGACAATGAGCAGTTCTTC. Protein product: CASSPTSGRIDNEQFF.

The chain links TRBV30 to TRBJ2-5, with D tentatively TRBD1 (6 bases). CDR1 and CDR2 from the germline V gene are GTSNPN and SVGIG (reference sequence). The CDR3 length is 12 residues. Trimming shortened V by 5 bases and J by 5 bases, and 12 bases separated the two germline ends. CDR3 region: CAWATGMETQYF. The DNA for the CDR3 is TGTGCCTGGGCTACAGGGATGGAGACCCAGTACTTC.

This clone has a single count. Other DNA sequences in the same sample also yield this CDR3. The genes are TRBV28 and TRBJ1-1; D not resolved. The V end was cut by 3 bases, the J end by 4 bases, with 3 bases between. Looked up from germline, CDR1 is MDHEN and CDR2 is SYDVKM. There are 11 residues in the CDR3. In DNA form, the CDR3 reads TGTGCCAGCAGTTTCCGCACTGAAGCTTTCTTT. Its translation is CASSFRTEAFF.

This chain connects TRBV6-5 to TRBJ1-1; TRBD1 matches 7 bases. V dropped 3 bases and J dropped 2; count of bases not matched to a gene: 6. Germline CDR1 reads MNHEY; CDR2 reads SVGAGI. The CDR3 covers 15 residues. The CDR3: CASSYLRGKNTEAFF. The DNA of the CDR3 is TGTGCCAGCAGTTATCTCAGGGGGAAAAACACTGAAGCTTTCTTT.

This clone showed up just a few times. The rearrangement links TRBV27 to TRBJ2-2; 10 nucleotides agree with TRBD2. The germline V gene has CDR1 MNHEY and CDR2 SMNVEV (reference sequence). The CDR3 covers 13 residues. With V trimmed by 8 bases and J by 6 bases, 3 bases remained unmatched. CDR3 amino acids: CASGTSGAGELFF. CDR3 sequence (DNA): TGTGCCAGCGGCACTAGCGGGGCCGGGGAGCTGTTTTTT.

The chain's CDR3 is CASSIQPYSNQPQHF. In DNA, the CDR3 is TGTGCCAGTAGTATCCAGCCTTATAGCAATCAGCCCCAGCATTTT. The genes are TRBV19 and TRBJ1-5; D ambiguous. Per the germline V gene, CDR1 is LNHDA and CDR2 is SQIVND (reference sequence). The length of the CDR3 is 15 residues. Trimming pared 3 bases from V and 0 bases from J, leaving 9 bases between. The full variable domain, rest sourced from reference TRBV19 and TRBJ1-5, is DGGITQSPKYLFRKEGQNVTLSCEQNLNHDAMYWYRQDPGQGLRLIYYSQIVNDFQKGDIAEGYSVSREKKESFPLTVTSAQKNPTAFYLCASSIQPYSNQPQHFGDGTRLSIL.

The chain recombines TRBV15 with TRBJ1-1; 8 bases map to TRBD1. Trimming at V came to 2 bases and at J to 4 bases, leaving 9 bases not matched to a gene. Germline V gene lookup returns CDR1 LNHNV and CDR2 YYDKDF (reference sequence). This CDR3 has 16 residues. This CDR3 is CATSRPGQAIGTEAFF. CDR3 DNA: TGTGCCACCAGCAGACCGGGACAGGCAATCGGCACTGAAGCTTTCTTT.

The chain employs TRBV11-2 and TRBJ2-2; D unresolved. The CDR3 spans 12 residues. V was trimmed by 5 bases and J by 8 bases, leaving 9 bases between them. CDR1 and CDR2 from the germline V gene are SGHAT and FQNNGV. The CDR3 reads CASSLGQGELFF. Written as DNA, the CDR3 is TGTGCCAGCAGCCTCGGTCAAGGGGAGCTGTTTTTT.

This clone has a handful of counts. The chain joins TRBV29-1 to TRBJ2-4, with D possibly matching TRBD1 (6 bases). V was shortened by 2 bases and J by 3 bases, with 11 bases between the two germline ends. The CDR3 is 14 amino acids. Germline V gives CDR1 SQVTM, CDR2 ANQGSEA. The CDR3 DNA sequence: TGCAGCGTTGAACTGGGGGCCTTCAAAAACATTCAGTACTTC. It specifies CSVELGAFKNIQYF. Filled out from reference TRBV29-1 and TRBJ2-4, the complete variable domain reads SAVISQKPSRDICQRGTSLTIQCQVDSQVTMMFWYRQQPGQSLTLIATANQGSEATYESGFVIDKFPISRPNLTFSTLTVSNMSPEDSSIYLCSVELGAFKNIQYFGAGTRLSVL.

A few counts support this clone. Other DNA sequences from this sample encode an identical CDR3 as well. This chain joins TRBV10-3 and TRBJ2-1; the D is unclear. Trimming pared 3 bases from V and 2 bases from J, leaving 11 bases between. The CDR3 is 15 residues long. Per germline, CDR1 ENHRY and CDR2 SYGVKD. The CDR3 protein is CAISESGLTYNEQFF. DNA of the CDR3: TGTGCCATCAGTGAAAGTGGGTTGACCTACAATGAGCAGTTCTTC.

The chain couples TRBV20-1 to TRBJ1-4; D not certain. Deletions cut 3 bases from V and 5 bases from J, with 4 bases between. This CDR3 has 11 residues. Germline V gene lookup returns CDR1 DFQATT and CDR2 SNEGSKA (reference sequence). The CDR3 protein is CSASWNEKLFF. CDR3 DNA sequence: TGCAGTGCTAGCTGGAATGAAAAACTGTTTTTT.

This clone has just a few counts. The CDR3 end shows no conserved phenylalanine or tryptophan, and so a read error is likely. The DNA is left out, because the CDR3 cannot be placed on it with certainty; the CDR3 is given as TCRdb lists it. The chain uses TRBV27 and TRBJ1-1; no check of the table's D call, TRBD1, against the DNA was made. The germline CDR1 and CDR2 sequences are MNHEY and SMNVEV (reference sequence). The CDR3 is 8 residues long, ends included. The CDR3 loop reads CASTLDRG.